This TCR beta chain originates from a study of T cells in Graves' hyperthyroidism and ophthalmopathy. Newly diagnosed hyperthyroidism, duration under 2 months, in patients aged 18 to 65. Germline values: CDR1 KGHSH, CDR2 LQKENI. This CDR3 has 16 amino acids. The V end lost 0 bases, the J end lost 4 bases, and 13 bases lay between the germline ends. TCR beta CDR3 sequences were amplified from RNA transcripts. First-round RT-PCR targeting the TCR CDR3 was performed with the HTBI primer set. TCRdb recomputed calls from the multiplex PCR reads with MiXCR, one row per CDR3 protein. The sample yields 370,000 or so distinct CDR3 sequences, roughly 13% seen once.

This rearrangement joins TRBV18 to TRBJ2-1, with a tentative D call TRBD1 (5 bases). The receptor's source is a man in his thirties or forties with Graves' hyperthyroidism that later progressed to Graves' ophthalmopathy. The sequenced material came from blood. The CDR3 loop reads CASSPPSGYLYNEQFF. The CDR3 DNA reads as TGTGCCAGCTCACCACCCTCAGGGTATCTATACAATGAGCAGTTCTTC.